Listed here is a single T cell receptor beta chain. Germline CDR1 reads SGHNT; CDR2 reads YYREEE (reference sequence). There are 13 residues in the CDR3. The V and J ends lost 2 bases and 4 bases respectively, with 8 bases between them. The data were produced by immunoSEQ multiplex PCR, yet TCRdb's version contains in-frame clones alone and is incomplete. The table records a few hundred thousand clones, 80% to 85% of them present only once. This sample stems from a study of blood T cell repertoires in COVID-19. The TCR was taken from a woman of 80 years or more with COVID-19, enrolled during active disease. Specimen: peripheral blood. The J gene is TRBJ2-3, the V gene TRBV5-4; no clear D. For the CDR3, the DNA is TGTGCCAGCAGCTTTGAATACTCAGATACGCAGTATTTT. It specifies CASSFEYSDTQYF.